Listed below are T cell receptor beta chains from one sample, sequenced in a study of cytotoxic CD8 clonotypes in ibrutinib-treated CLL. Libraries were prepared by immunoSEQ multiplex PCR; TCRdb keeps only in-frame clonotypes and omits some of them. The data show about 40,000 clones, 68% seen once. The sample in question was PBMCs, obtained at disease progression, from a patient treated with ibrutinib. These receptors were obtained from a human donor with chronic lymphocytic leukemia. The CDR3 runs from the conserved cysteine through the conserved F or W. Each record gives: D gene, J gene, CDR3 length, clone size, V gene, CDR3 protein, CDR3 DNA. A D gene is named only where the DNA matches it firmly. Some rows mark clone size as missing; the rest say once, few, many or name a class of expanded clone.

d_call: .; j_call: TRBJ2-1; cdr3_length: 16; clone_size: .; v_call: TRBV11-2; cdr3_aa: CASSLSTVYSYNEQFF; cdr3_nt: TGTGCCAGCAGCTTATCCACAGTGTACTCCTACAATGAGCAGTTCTTC
d_call: TRBD2; j_call: TRBJ2-5; cdr3_length: 15; clone_size: .; v_call: TRBV14; cdr3_aa: CASSQAHGRAATQYF; cdr3_nt: TGTGCCAGCAGCCAGGCCCACGGGAGGGCCGCCACCCAGTACTTC
d_call: TRBD1; j_call: TRBJ1-5; cdr3_length: 15; clone_size: .; v_call: TRBV5-6; cdr3_aa: CASSYWTGSNQPQHF; cdr3_nt: TGTGCCAGCAGTTATTGGACAGGGAGCAATCAGCCCCAGCATTTT
d_call: TRBD2; j_call: TRBJ2-1; cdr3_length: 15; clone_size: .; v_call: TRBV9; cdr3_aa: CASSQTSGLYNEQFF; cdr3_nt: TGTGCCAGCAGTCAGACTAGCGGGCTCTACAATGAGCAGTTCTTC
d_call: TRBD1; j_call: TRBJ2-5; cdr3_length: 16; clone_size: .; v_call: TRBV7-2; cdr3_aa: CASSLARAGGGKTQYF; cdr3_nt: TGTGCCAGCAGCTTAGCGCGGGCAGGGGGCGGGAAGACCCAGTACTTC
d_call: .; j_call: TRBJ1-1; cdr3_length: 14; clone_size: .; v_call: TRBV4-1; cdr3_aa: CASSQVGPYTEAFF; cdr3_nt: TGCGCCAGCAGCCAAGTTGGCCCCTATACTGAAGCTTTCTTT
d_call: .; j_call: TRBJ2-7; cdr3_length: 13; clone_size: .; v_call: TRBV7-6; cdr3_aa: CASSLADTYEQYF; cdr3_nt: TGTGCCAGCAGCTTGGCGGATACCTACGAGCAGTACTTC
d_call: TRBD1; j_call: TRBJ2-7; cdr3_length: 17; clone_size: .; v_call: TRBV4-1; cdr3_aa: CASSQRIGQDNSYEQYF; cdr3_nt: TGCGCCAGCAGCCAAAGGATCGGACAGGACAACTCCTACGAGCAGTACTTC
d_call: TRBD2; j_call: TRBJ2-1; cdr3_length: 15; clone_size: .; v_call: TRBV4-2; cdr3_aa: CASSPGTSGYNEQFF; cdr3_nt: TGTGCCAGCAGCCCCGGGACTAGCGGCTACAATGAGCAGTTCTTC
d_call: TRBD1; j_call: TRBJ1-2; cdr3_length: 14; clone_size: .; v_call: TRBV29-1; cdr3_aa: CSVENRGRRYGYTF; cdr3_nt: TGCAGCGTTGAAAACAGGGGGCGTCGCTATGGCTACACCTTC
d_call: .; j_call: TRBJ1-3; cdr3_length: 13; clone_size: .; v_call: TRBV5-1; cdr3_aa: CASSRNSGNTIYF; cdr3_nt: TGCGCCAGCAGCCGGAATTCGGGAAACACCATATATTTT
d_call: .; j_call: TRBJ2-1; cdr3_length: 15; clone_size: .; v_call: TRBV4-2; cdr3_aa: CASRYREWVNNEQFF; cdr3_nt: TGTGCCAGCAGATACCGGGAGTGGGTAAACAATGAGCAGTTCTTC
d_call: .; j_call: TRBJ1-2; cdr3_length: 15; clone_size: .; v_call: TRBV4-3; cdr3_aa: CASSQDHGQRDGYTF; cdr3_nt: TGCGCCAGCAGCCAAGATCACGGACAGCGCGATGGCTACACCTTC
d_call: .; j_call: TRBJ2-5; cdr3_length: 14; clone_size: .; v_call: TRBV7-3; cdr3_aa: CASSSQGFGETQYF; cdr3_nt: TGTGCCAGCAGCTCTCAGGGTTTCGGTGAGACCCAGTACTTC
d_call: .; j_call: TRBJ1-2; cdr3_length: 15; clone_size: .; v_call: TRBV7-2; cdr3_aa: CASSLGEAASYGYTF; cdr3_nt: TGTGCCAGCAGCTTAGGGGAGGCCGCGAGCTATGGCTACACCTTC
d_call: TRBD2; j_call: TRBJ2-7; cdr3_length: 15; clone_size: few; v_call: TRBV7-2; cdr3_aa: CASSLAGTSGYEQYF; cdr3_nt: TGTGCCAGCAGCTTAGCGGGGACTAGCGGATACGAGCAGTACTTC
d_call: TRBD1; j_call: TRBJ1-6; cdr3_length: 16; clone_size: .; v_call: TRBV6-5; cdr3_aa: CASSYGQGSMGSPLHF; cdr3_nt: TGTGCCAGCAGTTACGGACAGGGCAGTATGGGTTCACCCCTCCACTTT
d_call: TRBD2; j_call: TRBJ2-1; cdr3_length: 13; clone_size: few; v_call: TRBV19; cdr3_aa: CATSWREPNEQFF; cdr3_nt: TGTGCCACCTCTTGGCGGGAGCCCAATGAGCAGTTCTTC
d_call: TRBD2; j_call: TRBJ2-3; cdr3_length: 14; clone_size: .; v_call: TRBV6-5; cdr3_aa: CASRSGRAVDTQYF; cdr3_nt: TGTGCCAGCAGGAGCGGGAGGGCCGTAGATACGCAGTATTTT
d_call: .; j_call: TRBJ2-3; cdr3_length: 14; clone_size: few; v_call: TRBV7-2; cdr3_aa: CASSSGTNTDTQYF; cdr3_nt: TGTGCCAGCAGCTCAGGTACTAACACAGATACGCAGTATTTT
d_call: .; j_call: TRBJ2-7; cdr3_length: 14; clone_size: few; v_call: TRBV5-1; cdr3_aa: CASMPRGSSHEQYF; cdr3_nt: TGCGCCAGCATGCCCAGGGGTTCATCGCACGAGCAGTACTTC
d_call: TRBD1; j_call: TRBJ2-2; cdr3_length: 15; clone_size: .; v_call: TRBV9; cdr3_aa: CASSPGTANTGELFF; cdr3_nt: TGTGCCAGCAGTCCCGGGACAGCGAACACCGGGGAGCTGTTTTTT
d_call: TRBD1; j_call: TRBJ2-7; cdr3_length: 16; clone_size: once; v_call: TRBV5-1; cdr3_aa: CASSLDRQGRKYEQYF; cdr3_nt: TGCGCCAGCAGCTTGGATAGACAGGGAAGGAAATACGAGCAGTACTTC
d_call: TRBD2; j_call: TRBJ2-2; cdr3_length: 18; clone_size: .; v_call: TRBV7-8; cdr3_aa: CASSSRLAGGPIDGELFF; cdr3_nt: TGTGCCAGCAGCTCCAGACTAGCGGGAGGGCCAATCGACGGGGAGCTGTTTTTT
d_call: TRBD2; j_call: TRBJ2-1; cdr3_length: 15; clone_size: .; v_call: TRBV27; cdr3_aa: CASRSPASGYNEQFF; cdr3_nt: TGTGCCAGCAGAAGCCCTGCTAGCGGTTACAATGAGCAGTTCTTC
d_call: .; j_call: TRBJ2-7; cdr3_length: 18; clone_size: .; v_call: TRBV28; cdr3_aa: CASSFSRPWTVGSYEQYF; cdr3_nt: TGTGCCAGCAGTTTCTCCCGACCCTGGACAGTGGGCTCCTACGAGCAGTACTTC
d_call: TRBD2; j_call: TRBJ2-2; cdr3_length: 15; clone_size: .; v_call: TRBV11-3; cdr3_aa: CASSLSAGDTGELFF; cdr3_nt: TGTGCCAGCAGCTTAAGTGCGGGGGACACCGGGGAGCTGTTTTTT
d_call: TRBD2; j_call: TRBJ2-7; cdr3_length: 16; clone_size: few; v_call: TRBV29-1; cdr3_aa: CSVADLTSGRAYEQYF; cdr3_nt: TGCAGCGTAGCCGATTTGACTAGCGGGAGGGCCTACGAGCAGTACTTC
d_call: TRBD2; j_call: TRBJ2-1; cdr3_length: 15; clone_size: .; v_call: TRBV9; cdr3_aa: CASSSRGRAYNEQFF; cdr3_nt: TGTGCCAGCAGCTCACGCGGGAGAGCCTACAATGAGCAGTTCTTC
d_call: .; j_call: TRBJ2-1; cdr3_length: 13; clone_size: .; v_call: TRBV6-6; cdr3_aa: CASSYPAGDEQFF; cdr3_nt: TGTGCCAGCAGTTACCCTGCCGGGGATGAGCAGTTCTTC
d_call: TRBD1; j_call: TRBJ1-5; cdr3_length: 15; clone_size: few; v_call: TRBV30; cdr3_aa: CAWKTPGGLNQPQHF; cdr3_nt: TGTGCCTGGAAAACCCCAGGGGGCCTGAATCAGCCCCAGCATTTT
d_call: .; j_call: TRBJ1-5; cdr3_length: 15; clone_size: .; v_call: TRBV18; cdr3_aa: CASSPGRGGNQPQHF; cdr3_nt: TGTGCCAGCTCACCAGGCAGGGGAGGCAATCAGCCCCAGCATTTT
d_call: .; j_call: TRBJ2-3; cdr3_length: 14; clone_size: .; v_call: TRBV28; cdr3_aa: CASSLVSGWDTQYF; cdr3_nt: TGTGCCAGCAGTTTGGTTAGCGGCTGGGATACGCAGTATTTT
d_call: TRBD1; j_call: TRBJ1-1; cdr3_length: 17; clone_size: .; v_call: TRBV28; cdr3_aa: CASSLLGTGRINTEAFF; cdr3_nt: TGTGCCAGCAGTTTACTCGGGACAGGGCGAATTAACACTGAAGCTTTCTTT
d_call: TRBD2; j_call: TRBJ2-1; cdr3_length: 17; clone_size: .; v_call: TRBV7-3; cdr3_aa: CASSPRGSGRAANEQFF; cdr3_nt: TGTGCCAGCAGCCCGCGTGGGAGCGGGAGGGCCGCCAATGAGCAGTTCTTC
d_call: .; j_call: TRBJ1-1; cdr3_length: 14; clone_size: .; v_call: TRBV7-3; cdr3_aa: CASSLGRVGTEAFF; cdr3_nt: TGTGCCAGCAGCTTAGGGAGGGTAGGCACTGAAGCTTTCTTT
d_call: TRBD1; j_call: TRBJ2-3; cdr3_length: 15; clone_size: .; v_call: TRBV19; cdr3_aa: CASSRRQGGTDTQYF; cdr3_nt: TGTGCCAGTAGTCGTCGACAGGGCGGCACAGATACGCAGTATTTT
d_call: TRBD1; j_call: TRBJ1-6; cdr3_length: 14; clone_size: .; v_call: TRBV4-1; cdr3_aa: CASSRDRANSPLHF; cdr3_nt: TGCGCCAGCAGCCGTGACAGGGCGAATTCACCCCTCCACTTT
d_call: TRBD2; j_call: TRBJ2-7; cdr3_length: 15; clone_size: .; v_call: TRBV7-8; cdr3_aa: CASSLKRELVYEQYF; cdr3_nt: TGTGCCAGCAGCTTAAAGCGGGAGCTTGTATACGAGCAGTACTTC
d_call: TRBD2; j_call: TRBJ2-7; cdr3_length: 19; clone_size: .; v_call: TRBV2; cdr3_aa: CASSENVWGLAGGGNEQYF; cdr3_nt: TGTGCCAGCAGTGAAAATGTTTGGGGACTAGCGGGAGGGGGGAACGAGCAGTACTTC
d_call: TRBD2; j_call: TRBJ2-1; cdr3_length: 15; clone_size: .; v_call: TRBV2; cdr3_aa: CASNGDGTRYNEQFF; cdr3_nt: TGTGCCAGCAATGGTGATGGGACTAGATACAATGAGCAGTTCTTC
d_call: .; j_call: TRBJ1-5; cdr3_length: 15; clone_size: few; v_call: TRBV5-6; cdr3_aa: CASSLLGIGNQPQHF; cdr3_nt: TGTGCCAGCAGCTTGTTAGGGATTGGTAATCAGCCCCAGCATTTT
d_call: .; j_call: TRBJ2-2; cdr3_length: 13; clone_size: .; v_call: TRBV7-7; cdr3_aa: CASSLDPPGELFF; cdr3_nt: TGTGCTAGCAGCTTAGACCCCCCCGGGGAGCTGTTTTTT
d_call: .; j_call: TRBJ2-7; cdr3_length: 14; clone_size: .; v_call: TRBV2; cdr3_aa: CASSKIQGTYEQYF; cdr3_nt: TGTGCCAGCAGTAAAATTCAGGGGACCTACGAGCAGTACTTC
d_call: TRBD2; j_call: TRBJ2-7; cdr3_length: 16; clone_size: once; v_call: TRBV18; cdr3_aa: CASSPGLAGAGYEQYF; cdr3_nt: TGTGCCAGCTCACCCGGGCTAGCGGGAGCCGGCTACGAGCAGTACTTC
d_call: .; j_call: TRBJ1-6; cdr3_length: 16; clone_size: few; v_call: TRBV28; cdr3_aa: CASRRDQSSYNSPLHF; cdr3_nt: TGTGCCAGCAGGAGGGATCAGAGCTCCTATAATTCACCCCTCCACTTT
d_call: .; j_call: TRBJ2-3; cdr3_length: 16; clone_size: .; v_call: TRBV1; cdr3_aa: CTSSQVEAVVTDTQYF; cdr3_nt: TGCACCAGCAGCCAAGTAGAAGCGGTCGTCACAGATACGCAGTATTTT
d_call: .; j_call: TRBJ2-1; cdr3_length: 16; clone_size: .; v_call: TRBV28; cdr3_aa: CASSSPRGNYINEQFF; cdr3_nt: TGTGCCAGCAGTTCTCCTCGCGGCAACTATATCAATGAGCAGTTCTTC
d_call: .; j_call: TRBJ2-7; cdr3_length: 12; clone_size: medium-sized; v_call: TRBV19; cdr3_aa: CASSASPYEQYF; cdr3_nt: TGTGCCAGCTCCGCGTCCCCCTACGAGCAGTACTTC
d_call: TRBD2; j_call: TRBJ2-5; cdr3_length: 17; clone_size: .; v_call: TRBV11-2; cdr3_aa: CASSLGGRAGAVETQYF; cdr3_nt: TGTGCCAGCAGCTTAGGCGGGCGAGCGGGAGCGGTGGAGACCCAGTACTTC
d_call: TRBD2; j_call: TRBJ2-7; cdr3_length: 14; clone_size: .; v_call: TRBV10-2; cdr3_aa: CASRPPGLAFEQYF; cdr3_nt: TGCGCCAGCAGACCTCCGGGACTAGCATTCGAGCAGTACTTC
d_call: .; j_call: TRBJ1-4; cdr3_length: 13; clone_size: .; v_call: TRBV10-3; cdr3_aa: CAMTPTTNEKLFF; cdr3_nt: TGTGCCATGACTCCCACAACTAATGAAAAACTGTTTTTT
d_call: TRBD1; j_call: TRBJ2-2; cdr3_length: 15; clone_size: once; v_call: TRBV28; cdr3_aa: CASSLPGQGTGELFF; cdr3_nt: TGTGCCAGCAGTTTACCCGGACAGGGCACCGGGGAGCTGTTTTTT
d_call: .; j_call: TRBJ1-1; cdr3_length: 13; clone_size: .; v_call: TRBV6-1; cdr3_aa: CASSEEQNTEAFF; cdr3_nt: TGTGCCAGCAGTGAAGAGCAGAACACTGAAGCTTTCTTT
d_call: .; j_call: TRBJ2-5; cdr3_length: 16; clone_size: .; v_call: TRBV4-2; cdr3_aa: CASSQPSPEGEETQYF; cdr3_nt: TGTGCCAGCAGCCAACCCTCCCCAGAGGGAGAAGAGACCCAGTACTTC